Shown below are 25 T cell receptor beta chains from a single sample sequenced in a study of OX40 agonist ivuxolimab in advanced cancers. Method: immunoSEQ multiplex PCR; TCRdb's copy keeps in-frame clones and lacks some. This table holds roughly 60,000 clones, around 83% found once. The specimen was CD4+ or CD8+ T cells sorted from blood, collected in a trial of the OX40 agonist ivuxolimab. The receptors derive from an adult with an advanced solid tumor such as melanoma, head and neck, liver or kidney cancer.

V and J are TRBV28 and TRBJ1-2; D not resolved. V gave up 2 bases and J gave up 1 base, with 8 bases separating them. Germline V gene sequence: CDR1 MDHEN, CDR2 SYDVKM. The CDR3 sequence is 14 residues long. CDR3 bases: TGTGCCAGCAGTTTAGTCGGGGTTAACTATGGCTACACCTTC. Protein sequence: CASSLVGVNYGYTF.

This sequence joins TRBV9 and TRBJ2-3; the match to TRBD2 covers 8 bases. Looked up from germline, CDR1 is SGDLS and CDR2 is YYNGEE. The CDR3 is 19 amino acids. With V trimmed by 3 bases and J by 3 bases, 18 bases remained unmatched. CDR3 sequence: CASSEEGLPTSGATDTQYF. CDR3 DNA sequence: TGTGCCAGCAGCGAGGAGGGATTACCTACTAGCGGAGCTACAGATACGCAGTATTTT.

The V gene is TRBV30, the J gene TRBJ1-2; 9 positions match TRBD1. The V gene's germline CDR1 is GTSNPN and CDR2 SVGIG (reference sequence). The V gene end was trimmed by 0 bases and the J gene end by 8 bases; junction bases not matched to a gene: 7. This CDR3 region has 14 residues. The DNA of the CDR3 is TGTGCCTGGAGTGTAACCGGGACAGGGATCGGCTACACCTTC. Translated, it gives CAWSVTGTGIGYTF.

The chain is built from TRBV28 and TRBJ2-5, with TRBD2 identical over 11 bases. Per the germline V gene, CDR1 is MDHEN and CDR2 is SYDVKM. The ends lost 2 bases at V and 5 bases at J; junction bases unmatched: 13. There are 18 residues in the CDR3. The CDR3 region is CASSLEGSGGAYSETQYF. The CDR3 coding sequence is TGTGCCAGCAGTTTAGAGGGTAGCGGGGGGGCCTACTCGGAGACCCAGTACTTC.

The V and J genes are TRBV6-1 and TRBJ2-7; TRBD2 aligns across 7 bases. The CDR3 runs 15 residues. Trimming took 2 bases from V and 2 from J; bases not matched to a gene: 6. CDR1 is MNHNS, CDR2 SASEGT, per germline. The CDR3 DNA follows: TGTGCCAGCAGTGAATTCGGGGGGACTGCCTACGAGCAGTACTTC. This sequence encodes CASSEFGGTAYEQYF.

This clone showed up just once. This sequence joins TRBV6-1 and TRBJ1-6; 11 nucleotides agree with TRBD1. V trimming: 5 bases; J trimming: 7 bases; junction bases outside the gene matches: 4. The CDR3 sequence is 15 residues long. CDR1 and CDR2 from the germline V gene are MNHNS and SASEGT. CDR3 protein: CASSTGQGANSPLHF. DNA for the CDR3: TGTGCCAGCAGTACCGGACAGGGGGCGAATTCACCCCTCCACTTT.

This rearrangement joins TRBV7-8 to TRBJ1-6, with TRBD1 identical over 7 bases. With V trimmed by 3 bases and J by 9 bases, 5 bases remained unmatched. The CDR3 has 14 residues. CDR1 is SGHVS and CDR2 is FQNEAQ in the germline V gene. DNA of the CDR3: TGTGCCAGCAGCTTTGAGGGGGCTGGTTCACCCCTCCACTTT. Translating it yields CASSFEGAGSPLHF.

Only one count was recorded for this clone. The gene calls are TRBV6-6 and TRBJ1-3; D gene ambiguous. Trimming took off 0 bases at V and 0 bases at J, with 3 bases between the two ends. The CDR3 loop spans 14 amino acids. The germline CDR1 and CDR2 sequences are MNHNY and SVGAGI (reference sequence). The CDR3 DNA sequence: TGTGCCAGCAGTTACTCCTACTCTGGAAACACCATATATTTT. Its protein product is CASSYSYSGNTIYF.

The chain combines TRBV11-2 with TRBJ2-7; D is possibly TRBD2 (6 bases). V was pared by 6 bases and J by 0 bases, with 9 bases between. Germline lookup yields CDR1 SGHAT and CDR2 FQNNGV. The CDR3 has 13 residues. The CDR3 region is CASSAGISYEQYF. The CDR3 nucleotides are TGTGCCAGCAGTGCGGGGATCTCCTACGAGCAGTACTTC.

The CDR3 DNA follows: TGTGCCAGTAGCCCGGACAGTAACTCACCCCTCCACTTT. It translates to CASSPDSNSPLHF. The V call is TRBV19, the J call TRBJ1-6; D possibly corresponds to TRBD1 (6 bases). The germline V gene encodes CDR1 LNHDA and CDR2 SQIVND (reference sequence). V lost 6 bases and J 10 bases, leaving 13 bases between the germline ends. This CDR3 has 13 amino acids. Full variable domain (remainder filled in from reference TRBV19 and TRBJ1-6): DGGITQSPKYLFRKEGQNVTLSCEQNLNHDAMYWYRQDPGQGLRLIYYSQIVNDFQKGDIAEGYSVSREKKESFPLTVTSAQKNPTAFYLCASSPDSNSPLHFGNGTRLTVT.

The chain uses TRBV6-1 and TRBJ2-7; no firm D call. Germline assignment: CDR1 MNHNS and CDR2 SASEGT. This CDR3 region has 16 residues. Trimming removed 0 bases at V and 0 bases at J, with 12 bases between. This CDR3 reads CASSEALGSSSYEQYF. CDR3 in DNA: TGTGCCAGCAGTGAAGCTTTGGGCTCGAGCTCCTACGAGCAGTACTTC.

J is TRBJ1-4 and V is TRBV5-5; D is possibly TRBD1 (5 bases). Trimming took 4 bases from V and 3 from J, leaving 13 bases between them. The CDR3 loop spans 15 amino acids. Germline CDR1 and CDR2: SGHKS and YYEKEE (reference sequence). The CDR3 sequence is CASSTLTGPNEKLFF. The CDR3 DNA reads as TGTGCCAGCAGCACCTTGACGGGACCTAATGAAAAACTGTTTTTT.

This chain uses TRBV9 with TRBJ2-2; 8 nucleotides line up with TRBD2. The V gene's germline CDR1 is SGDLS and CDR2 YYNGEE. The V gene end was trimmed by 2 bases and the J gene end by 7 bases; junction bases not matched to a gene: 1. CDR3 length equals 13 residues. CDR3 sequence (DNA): TGTGCCAGCAGCGTCGGGACTAGCGGGGAGCTGTTTTTT. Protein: CASSVGTSGELFF.

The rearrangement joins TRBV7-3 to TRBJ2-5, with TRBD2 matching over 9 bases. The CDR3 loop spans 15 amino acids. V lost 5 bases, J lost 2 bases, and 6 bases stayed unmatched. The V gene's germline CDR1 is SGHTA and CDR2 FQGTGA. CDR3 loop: CASSPGLAGQETQYF. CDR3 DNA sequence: TGTGCCAGCAGCCCGGGGCTAGCGGGACAAGAGACCCAGTACTTC. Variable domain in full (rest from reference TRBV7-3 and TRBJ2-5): GAGVSQTPSNKVTEKGKYVELRCDPISGHTALYWYRQSLGQGPEFLIYFQGTGAADDSGLPNDRFFAVRPEGSVSTLKIQRTERGDSAVYLCASSPGLAGQETQYFGPGTRLLVL.

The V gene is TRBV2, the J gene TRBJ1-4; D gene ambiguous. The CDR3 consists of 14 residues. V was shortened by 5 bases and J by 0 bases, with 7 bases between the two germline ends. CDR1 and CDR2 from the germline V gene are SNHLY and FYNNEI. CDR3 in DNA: TGTGCCAGCAGTAGAGGCTCAACTAATGAAAAACTGTTTTTT. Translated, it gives CASSRGSTNEKLFF.

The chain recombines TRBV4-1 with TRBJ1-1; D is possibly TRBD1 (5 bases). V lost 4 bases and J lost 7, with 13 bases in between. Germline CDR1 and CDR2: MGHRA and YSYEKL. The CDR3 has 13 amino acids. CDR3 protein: CASSRATDSEAFF. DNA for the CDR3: TGCGCCAGCAGCCGGGCGACAGACAGTGAAGCTTTCTTT.

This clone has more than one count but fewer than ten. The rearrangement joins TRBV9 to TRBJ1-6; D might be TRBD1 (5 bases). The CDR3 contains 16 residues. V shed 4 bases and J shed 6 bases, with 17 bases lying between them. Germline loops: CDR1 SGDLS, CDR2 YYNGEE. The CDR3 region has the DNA TGTGCCAGCAGCCTTACAGGAGACTCGACTAATTCACCCCTCCACTTT. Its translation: CASSLTGDSTNSPLHF.

CDR3 loop: CASSGILQPQHF. CDR3 sequence (DNA): TGTGCCAGTAGTGGGATTCTTCAGCCCCAGCATTTT. The genes are TRBV19 and TRBJ1-5; unclear D gene. The CDR3 covers 12 residues. CDR1 is LNHDA, CDR2 SQIVND, per germline (reference sequence). Trimming removed 5 bases at V and 6 bases at J, with 8 bases between.

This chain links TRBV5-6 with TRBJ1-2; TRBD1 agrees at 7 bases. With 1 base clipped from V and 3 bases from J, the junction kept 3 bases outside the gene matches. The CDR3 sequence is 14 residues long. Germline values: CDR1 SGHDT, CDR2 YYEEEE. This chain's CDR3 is CASSLPGTDYGYTF. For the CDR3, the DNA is TGTGCCAGCAGCTTGCCCGGGACAGACTATGGCTACACCTTC.

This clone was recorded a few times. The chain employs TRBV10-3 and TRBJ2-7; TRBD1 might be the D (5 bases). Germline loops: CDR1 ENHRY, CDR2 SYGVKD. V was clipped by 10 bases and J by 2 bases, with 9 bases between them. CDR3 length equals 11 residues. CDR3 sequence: CATGQAYEQYF. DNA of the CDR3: TGTGCCACTGGACAAGCCTACGAGCAGTACTTC.

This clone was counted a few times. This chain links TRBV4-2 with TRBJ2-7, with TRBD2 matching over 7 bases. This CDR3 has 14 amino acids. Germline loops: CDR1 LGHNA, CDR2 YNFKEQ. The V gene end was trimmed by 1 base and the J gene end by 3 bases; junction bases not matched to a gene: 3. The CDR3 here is CASSQVGGGYEQYF. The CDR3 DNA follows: TGTGCCAGCAGCCAAGTTGGGGGGGGCTACGAGCAGTACTTC.

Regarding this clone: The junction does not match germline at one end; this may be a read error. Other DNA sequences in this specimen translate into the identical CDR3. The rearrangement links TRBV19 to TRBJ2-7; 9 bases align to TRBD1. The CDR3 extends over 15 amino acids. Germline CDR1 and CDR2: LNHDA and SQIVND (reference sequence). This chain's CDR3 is CASSRSGTGMGEQYF. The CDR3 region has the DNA TGCGCCAGTAGTAGATCTGGGACAGGGATGGGCGAGCAGTACTTC.

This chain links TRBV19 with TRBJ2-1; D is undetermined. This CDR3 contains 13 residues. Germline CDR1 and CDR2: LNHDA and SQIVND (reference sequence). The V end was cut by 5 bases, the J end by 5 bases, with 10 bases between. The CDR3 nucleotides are TGTGCCAGTAGTGGCAGGCTTGACAATGAGCAGTTCTTC. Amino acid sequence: CASSGRLDNEQFF.

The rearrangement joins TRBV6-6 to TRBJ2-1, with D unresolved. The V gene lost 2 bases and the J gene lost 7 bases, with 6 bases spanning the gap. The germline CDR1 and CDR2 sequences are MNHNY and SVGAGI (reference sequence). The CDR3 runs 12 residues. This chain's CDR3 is CASSYATNEQFF. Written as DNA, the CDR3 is TGTGCCAGCAGTTACGCTACTAATGAGCAGTTCTTC.

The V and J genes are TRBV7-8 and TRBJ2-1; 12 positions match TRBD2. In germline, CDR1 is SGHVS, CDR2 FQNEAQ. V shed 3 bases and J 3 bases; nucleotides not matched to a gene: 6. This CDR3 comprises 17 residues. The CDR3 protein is CASSFGTSGRIYNEQFF. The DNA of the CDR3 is TGTGCCAGCAGCTTCGGAACTAGCGGGAGGATCTACAATGAGCAGTTCTTC.